The T cell receptor (beta chain) described here comes from a study of blood T cell repertoires in COVID-19. Looking at the study overall: From the United States, Italy and Spain came samples of acute and convalescent COVID-19. PBMCs, B-cell-depleted T cells, or T cells were the source of the cDNA or gDNA that made up the material.

The authors' processing: Reference gene primer amplification gave estimated nucleated cell counts. Sequenced by immunoSEQ multiplex PCR; TCRdb stores in-frame clones only, minus some. That table supplies the V and J calls and clone size; D and trimming were determined from the DNA. The repertoire holds hundreds of thousands of clones, just over 85% seen once, with about 1.3% in the top ten. The CDR3 has 15 residues. The V gene end was trimmed by 5 bases and the J gene end by 0 bases; junction bases not matched to a gene: 3. Per the germline V gene, CDR1 is PRHDT and CDR2 is FYEKMQ (reference sequence).

The sequencing sample was made of peripheral blood. The TCR was taken from a man at least 80 years old with acute or convalescent COVID-19. The V gene is TRBV13, the J gene TRBJ2-2; 7 bases agree with TRBD1. The CDR3 DNA reads as TGTGCCAGCAGCCAGGGACAGACGAACACCGGGGAGCTGTTTTTT. This encodes CASSQGQTNTGELFF.